This TCR beta chain originates from a study of blood T cell repertoires in COVID-19. V gave up 5 bases and J gave up 5 bases; unmatched junction bases: 7. The CDR3 runs to 15 residues. CDR1 is SEHNR, CDR2 FQNEAQ, per germline (reference sequence). The method was immunoSEQ multiplex PCR; TCRdb's version includes in-frame clones alone and lacks a portion of them. The data hold around 250,000 clones, with around 84% observed a single time. The receptor's source is a woman in her thirties or forties who had recovered from COVID-19. Sequencing was done on a sample of peripheral blood. The J gene is TRBJ1-4, the V gene TRBV7-9; 8 nucleotides agree with TRBD1. This CDR3 reads CASSIGQGENEKLFF. In DNA, the CDR3 is TGTGCCAGCAGCATCGGACAGGGTGAGAATGAAAAACTGTTTTTT.